The 18 T cell receptor beta chains below come from one sample, sequenced in a study of blood T cells in healthy people across ages (dated by TCRdb to 2013 to 2016). Library preparation employed 5' RACE. TCRdb shows the sequencer as Illumina HiSeq 2500. The second PCR ran for about 6 to 11 cycles and used a J-beta primer mix along with a sample-barcoded 5' primer. TCRdb handled the public reads itself, with Q25 trimming in fastp and clone calling in MiXCR, and kept productive beta chains. Merged by CDR3 protein, the rows form single entries marked with the most common genes and DNA. Within this sample are about 570,000 distinct CDR3 sequences, with roughly 28% of them counted one time only. The top ten hold 18% of the sample. Input material: blood. All receptors derive from a woman between 65 and 79 years old in good health.

This rearrangement joins TRBV7-2 to TRBJ2-5, with TRBD2 matching over 11 bases. The trim removed 1 base at V and 5 bases at J, leaving 6 bases unmatched. The CDR3 contains 16 residues. Germline V CDR1 and CDR2: SGHTA, FQGNSA. CDR3 bases: TGTGCCAGCAGCTTAGGGCTAGCGGGGGGTTCTGAGACCCAGTACTTC. Protein product: CASSLGLAGGSETQYF. The full variable domain, with the rest looked up from reference TRBV7-2 and TRBJ2-5, is GAGVSQSPSNKVTEKGKDVELRCDPISGHTALYWYRQSLGQGLEFLIYFQGNSAPDKSGLPSDRFSAERTGGSVSTLTIQRTQQEDSAVYLCASSLGLAGGSETQYFGPGTRLLVL.

V gene TRBV30 combines with J gene TRBJ2-2; the D is unclear. V gave up 1 base and J gave up 3 bases, with 9 bases separating them. Germline CDR1 GTSNPN, CDR2 SVGIG (reference sequence). CDR3 length: 14 amino acids. The chain's CDR3 is CAWSGIPYTGELFF. The CDR3 DNA reads as TGTGCCTGGAGTGGAATCCCGTACACCGGGGAGCTGTTTTTT. Drawing the rest from reference TRBV30 and TRBJ2-2, the complete variable domain is SQTIHQWPATLVQPVGSPLSLECTVEGTSNPNLYWYRQAAGRGLQLLFYSVGIGQISSEVPQNLSASRPQDRQFILSSKKLLLSDSGFYLCAWSGIPYTGELFFGEGSRLTVL.

This clonotype came up a few times. J is TRBJ2-3 and V is TRBV10-3; D is undetermined. The J call may be mistaken, given a closer DNA end match to TRBJ1-5. From germline, CDR1 is ENHRY and CDR2 SYGVKD. The CDR3 sequence is 16 residues long. CDR3 nucleotides: TGTGCCATCAGTGCGTCGACTAACCCTAGCACAGATACGCAGCATTTT. Translation gives CAISASTNPSTDTQHF.

This chain connects TRBV25-1 to TRBJ1-6; D gene ambiguous. V lost 5 bases to trimming and J lost 6 bases, with 5 bases between them. Germline V lookup: CDR1 MGHDK, CDR2 SYGVNS. CDR3 length: 12 amino acids. CDR3 region: CASSWGNSPLHF. CDR3 DNA sequence: TGTGCCAGCAGTTGGGGTAATTCACCCCTCCACTTT. The full variable domain, rest sourced from reference TRBV25-1 and TRBJ1-6, is EADIYQTPRYLVIGTGKKITLECSQTMGHDKMYWYQQDPGMELHLIHYSYGVNSTEKGDLSSESTVSRIRTEHFPLTLESARPSHTSQYLCASSWGNSPLHFGNGTRLTVT.

This rearrangement joins TRBV7-3 to TRBJ2-4; D remains ambiguous. V lost 0 bases, J lost 9 bases, and 9 bases lay in between. This CDR3 has 13 amino acids. Germline CDR1 reads SGHTA; CDR2 reads FQGTGA. For the CDR3, the DNA is TGTGCCAGCAGCTTAACGGAGACAACCATTCAGTACTTC. Translating it yields CASSLTETTIQYF.

The CDR3 region is CASSLGTGSYGYTF. The DNA of the CDR3 is TGTGCCAGCAGCTTAGGGACAGGGAGCTATGGCTACACCTTC. The V and J genes are TRBV13 and TRBJ1-2; TRBD1 matches at 7 bases. The CDR3 consists of 14 residues. Germline V gene lookup returns CDR1 PRHDT and CDR2 FYEKMQ (reference sequence). The junction had 2 bases not matched to a gene; V was cut back by 0 bases and J by 4 bases.

A few counts support this clonotype. CDR3 amino acids: CASSHRDRGAYEQYF. The DNA for the CDR3 is TGTGCCAGCTCGCACCGGGACAGGGGTGCCTACGAGCAGTACTTC. The chain carries TRBV6-1 and TRBJ2-7, with 10 bases that match TRBD1. The V gene's germline CDR1 is MNHNS and CDR2 SASEGT. The CDR3 totals 15 residues. Trimming took 8 bases from V and 2 from J; bases not matched to a gene: 9.

The J gene is TRBJ1-2, the V gene TRBV6-5, with D possibly being TRBD1 (6 bases). Trimming left V 5 bases short and J 8 bases short, with 12 bases between. The CDR3 covers 12 residues. Germline V gene sequence: CDR1 MNHEY, CDR2 SVGAGI. The chain's CDR3 is CASSKDRFGYTF. The CDR3 nucleotides read TGTGCCAGCAGTAAAGACAGGTTCGGCTACACCTTC.

The V gene is TRBV3-1, the J gene TRBJ2-1; TRBD1 might be the D (6 bases). The J call is in doubt because the DNA end fits TRBJ2-5 better. From germline, CDR1 is LGHDT and CDR2 YNNKEL (reference sequence). The CDR3 has 13 amino acids. CDR3: CASSQQGPETQYF. In nucleotides, the CDR3 is TGTGCCAGCAGCCAACAGGGGCCGGAGACCCAGTACTTC.

This clonotype was seen only a few times. The CDR3 DNA follows: TGTGCTAGTGGTCCGCGGACGCTGGGGGACACTGAAGCTTTCTTT. Encoded protein: CASGPRTLGDTEAFF. The chain couples TRBV12-5 to TRBJ1-1; TRBD1 is a possible D gene (5 bases). This CDR3 is 15 amino acids long. V lost 5 bases, J lost 3 bases, and 16 bases lay in between. Germline V gene sequence: CDR1 LGHNT, CDR2 FRNRAP.

This clonotype occurred once. The chain employs TRBV6-6 and TRBJ1-1; D ambiguous. Trimming removed 6 bases from V and 6 bases from J, with 14 bases in between. The germline CDR1 and CDR2 sequences are MNHNY and SVGAGI (reference sequence). The CDR3 is 13 amino acids. CDR3 DNA: TGTGCCAGCAGCCCCTACAGCTCTCCTGAAGCTTTCTTT. This sequence encodes CASSPYSSPEAFF.

The chain joins TRBV6-6 to TRBJ1-5, with a possible D match to TRBD1 (5 bases). Trimming left V 4 bases short and J 7 bases short, with 14 bases between. Germline loops: CDR1 MNHNY, CDR2 SVGAGI (reference sequence). CDR3 length: 14 amino acids. Written as DNA, the CDR3 is TGTGCCAGCAGTTCGGGACTTCGAGGACAGCCCCAGCATTTT. As protein: CASSSGLRGQPQHF.

The V call is TRBV20-1, the J call TRBJ1-5; D perhaps matches TRBD1 (6 bases). The V end was cut by 5 bases, the J end by 3 bases, with 11 bases between. CDR3 length: 13 amino acids. Germline values: CDR1 DFQATT, CDR2 SNEGSKA (reference sequence). CDR3 sequence reads: CSAGGGTNQPQHF. The CDR3 nucleotides are TGCAGTGCTGGGGGGGGCACCAATCAGCCCCAGCATTTT.

This clonotype has a handful of counts. The chain employs TRBV27 and TRBJ2-7; maybe TRBD1 (7 bases). There are 14 residues in the CDR3. Trimming left V 2 bases short and J 7 bases short, with 15 bases between. CDR1 is MNHEY, CDR2 SMNVEV, per germline (reference sequence). CDR3 coding DNA: TGTGCCAGCAGTTTAAAAGGGGGCGCGGGAGAGCAGTACTTC. It is translated as CASSLKGGAGEQYF.

This clonotype occurred many times. The genes are TRBV7-9 and TRBJ1-1; D gene unclear. There are 15 residues in the CDR3. CDR1 SEHNR and CDR2 FQNEAQ come from the germline V gene (reference sequence). Deletions cut 2 bases from V and 1 base from J, with 11 bases between. CDR3 DNA: TGTGCCAGCAGCTTAAAAGGAACAGCGAACACTGAAGCTTTCTTT. Its protein product is CASSLKGTANTEAFF.

This clonotype was counted only a few times. The gene calls are TRBV6-5 and TRBJ2-1; maybe TRBD2 (6 bases). The CDR3 is 16 amino acids. With 5 bases removed from V and 9 bases from J, the gap between germline ends came to 23 bases. Germline loops: CDR1 MNHEY, CDR2 SVGAGI. The CDR3 bases are TGTGCCAGCAGTCCCAGGGAGGCTGTCTCTACGGGTGAGCAGTTCTTC. It yields the protein CASSPREAVSTGEQFF.

This chain uses TRBV20-1 with TRBJ1-1, with a possible D match to TRBD1 (6 bases). Deletions cut 8 bases from V and 5 bases from J, with 15 bases between. The CDR3 extends over 12 amino acids. Germline V gene lookup returns CDR1 DFQATT and CDR2 SNEGSKA (reference sequence). For the CDR3, the DNA is TGCAGTCTCAAAGGGGGAAGGACTGAAGCTTTCTTT. This sequence encodes CSLKGGRTEAFF.

V is TRBV20-1 and J is TRBJ1-3, with 8 bases that match TRBD1. The CDR3 runs to 14 residues. Germline trimming cut 5 bases from V and 4 bases from J; bases unmatched to any gene: 7. Germline CDR1 DFQATT, CDR2 SNEGSKA (reference sequence). CDR3 in DNA: TGCAGTGCTCGGGACAGGATTTACGGAAACACCATATATTTT. This codes for CSARDRIYGNTIYF.